This TCR beta chain was identified in a study of shared clonotypes between healthy human individuals. Every immunoSEQ plate was one replicate of a subset's evenly spread DNA. Clones were read by immunoSEQ multiplex PCR, and TCRdb kept only the in-frame ones, dropping some. The sample holds approximately 470,000 clones, around four fifths seen once. The TCR was taken from a woman between 40 and 50 years old in good health. Some clones in this sample may be carry-over from other donors' samples. The sequenced sample was PBMCs.

The CDR3 DNA follows: TGCGCCAGCAGGGAACTACCTCGGGATACGCAGTATTTT. Translating it yields CASRELPRDTQYF. The chain combines TRBV10-2 with TRBJ2-3; no firm D call. CDR1 and CDR2 (germline): WSHSY, SAAADI. Trimming shortened V by 6 bases and J by 6 bases, and 13 bases separated the two germline ends. This CDR3 has 13 amino acids.